A selection of T cell receptor beta chains follows, all from one sample in a study of cytomegalovirus exposure and HLA in healthy donors. Sequencing used immunoSEQ multiplex PCR; TCRdb keeps in-frame clones, though not all of them. The profile covers 150,000 to 180,000 clones, with 65% to 90% appearing a single time and 6.6% taken by the ten largest. Input material: PBMCs. Receptors originate from a woman aged 50 to 65 in good health and CMV-seropositive. The CDR3 runs from the conserved cysteine through the conserved F or W. A D gene is named only where the DNA matches it firmly. For some rows the clone size is stated as once, few or many, or as a class when expanded; others skip it.

>TRBD2|TRBV18|TRBJ2-3|.
CASSPMTSGGTDTQYF
TGTGCCAGCTCACCGATGACTAGCGGGGGCACAGATACGCAGTATTTT
>.|TRBV5-5|TRBJ2-3|.
CASSLVPGRDTQYF
TGTGCCAGCAGCTTGGTCCCAGGTAGGGATACGCAGTATTTT
>TRBD1|TRBV15|TRBJ1-2|.
CATSRGQSANYGYTF
TGTGCCACCAGCAGGGGACAGTCAGCTAACTATGGCTACACCTTC
>TRBD1|TRBV6-1|TRBJ2-7|few
CASLGAGQGRNEQYF
TGTGCCAGCTTAGGTGCCGGACAGGGCAGAAACGAGCAGTACTTC
>TRBD1|TRBV29-1|TRBJ2-1|.
CSVGGQGSNEQFF
TGCAGCGTGGGGGGACAGGGTAGCAATGAGCAGTTCTTC
>TRBD1|TRBV6-9|TRBJ1-6|.
CASSLKGQGAVNSPLHF
TGTGCCAGCAGTTTAAAAGGACAGGGGGCGGTAAATTCACCCCTCCACTTT
>.|TRBV18|TRBJ1-5|few
CASSPGQNQPQHF
TGTGCCAGCTCACCAGGACAGAATCAGCCCCAGCATTTT
>.|TRBV7-3|TRBJ2-7|.
CASSLTQGYEQYF
TGTGCCAGCAGCTTAACGCAGGGATACGAGCAGTACTTC
>.|TRBV30|TRBJ1-1|once
CAWIFRGPGTEAFF
TGTGCCTGGATATTTAGGGGTCCTGGCACTGAAGCTTTCTTT
>.|TRBV29-1|TRBJ2-7|.
CSVEGQGFTEQYF
TGCAGCGTTGAAGGGCAGGGATTCACCGAGCAGTACTTC
>.|TRBV6-5|TRBJ2-7|.
CASSYGFEQYF
TGTGCCAGCAGTTACGGCTTTGAGCAGTACTTC
>TRBD1|TRBV7-8|TRBJ1-6|.
CASSLGVWDSNSPLHF
TGTGCCAGCAGCTTGGGAGTGTGGGACAGTAATTCACCCCTCCACTTT
>TRBD1|TRBV27|TRBJ2-7|.
CASMDPTGYPYEQYF
TGTGCCAGCATGGATCCGACAGGGTACCCCTACGAGCAGTACTTC
>TRBD1|TRBV4-3|TRBJ1-4|.
CASSQAGQGEKLFF
TGCGCCAGCAGCCAGGCGGGACAGGGAGAAAAACTGTTTTTT
>.|TRBV6-5|TRBJ1-6|.
CASSYRGNSPLHF
TGTGCCAGCAGTTACCGCGGAAATTCACCCCTCCACTTT
>TRBD2|TRBV10-3|TRBJ2-7|.
CAISEALAGPYEQYF
TGTGCCATCAGTGAGGCCCTAGCGGGGCCCTACGAGCAGTACTTC
>TRBD1|TRBV6-6|TRBJ1-5|.
CASRGDSLLNQPQHF
TGTGCCAGCAGGGGGGACAGCCTACTCAATCAGCCCCAGCATTTT
>.|TRBV19|TRBJ1-1|.
CASPAPGLGTEAFF
TGTGCCAGTCCAGCCCCGGGGTTGGGCACTGAAGCTTTCTTT
>.|TRBV6-5|TRBJ2-3|.
CASSYSVTRTDTQYF
TGTGCCAGCAGTTACAGTGTCACTCGCACAGATACGCAGTATTTT
>.|TRBV30|TRBJ2-7|.
CAWSGGGLPYEQYF
TGTGCCTGGAGCGGAGGGGGCCTCCCCTACGAGCAGTACTTC
>TRBD2|TRBV19|TRBJ2-2|.
CASSKTSGANTGELFF
TGTGCCAGTAGTAAGACTAGCGGGGCGAACACCGGGGAGCTGTTTTTT
>.|TRBV19|TRBJ1-1|.
CASRTLFAGRSEAFF
TGTGCCAGTAGGACCCTTTTCGCGGGACGGAGTGAAGCTTTCTTT
>.|TRBV14|TRBJ1-2|few
CASSQGALNYGYTF
TGTGCCAGCAGCCAGGGAGCTCTAAACTATGGCTACACCTTC
>TRBD1|TRBV14|TRBJ2-7|.
CASSQITGGREQYF
TGTGCCAGCAGCCAGATAACAGGGGGCCGTGAGCAGTACTTC
>.|TRBV4-3|TRBJ2-1|.
CASSHAPPWETTGDEQFF
TGCGCCAGCAGCCACGCCCCCCCCTGGGAGACGACGGGCGATGAGCAGTTCTTC
>.|TRBV6-1|TRBJ1-3|.
CASSALRGSGNTIYF
TGTGCCAGCAGCGCTCTCAGGGGCTCTGGAAACACCATATATTTT
>.|TRBV4-1|TRBJ1-2|.
CASSQEDRTVYGYTF
TGCGCCAGCAGCCAAGAAGATAGGACAGTATATGGCTACACCTTC
>.|TRBV6-6|TRBJ1-1|.
CASSSRVTEAFF
TGTGCCAGCAGTTCCAGGGTTACTGAAGCTTTCTTT
>TRBD1|TRBV7-9|TRBJ2-5|.
CSSSLGTGREETQYF
TGTTCCAGCAGCTTAGGGACAGGGAGGGAGGAGACCCAGTACTTC
>.|TRBV11-3|TRBJ2-3|.
CASSLSTDTQYF
TGTGCCAGCAGCCTTTCGACAGATACGCAGTATTTT
>.|TRBV18|TRBJ1-2|.
CASSPLALEAGYGYTF
TGTGCCAGCTCTCCCTTGGCTTTGGAGGCGGGGTATGGCTACACCTTC
>.|TRBV6-5|TRBJ1-1|.
CASSYGGGRAPEAFF
TGTGCCAGCAGTTACGGGGGCGGCAGGGCCCCTGAAGCTTTCTTT
>.|TRBV27|TRBJ2-7|.
CASSYSRAGLNYEQYF
TGTGCCAGCAGCTATTCCCGGGCAGGGTTGAACTACGAGCAGTACTTC
>.|TRBV2|TRBJ1-1|.
CASPTGLEAFF
TGTGCCAGTCCTACAGGGTTGGAAGCTTTCTTT
>TRBD1|TRBV14|TRBJ2-6|.
CASSQIRDRALGANVLTF
TGTGCCAGCAGCCAAATCAGGGACAGGGCTCTTGGGGCCAACGTCCTGACTTTC
>.|TRBV7-9|TRBJ1-1|.
CASSPQTEAFF
TGTGCCAGCAGCCCCCAAACTGAAGCTTTCTTT
>TRBD1|TRBV5-1|TRBJ1-2|.
CASSPGTGGFGGYTF
TGCGCCAGCAGCCCGGGGACAGGGGGCTTTGGTGGCTACACCTTC
>.|TRBV6-1|TRBJ1-4|.
CASSDGQGSNEKLFF
TGTGCCAGCAGTGATGGGCAGGGGTCTAATGAAAAACTGTTTTTT
>TRBD2|TRBV5-1|TRBJ2-7|.
CASSGASGGRGEQYF
TGCGCCAGCAGCGGAGCTAGCGGGGGGCGAGGCGAGCAGTACTTC
>TRBD2|TRBV9|TRBJ2-2|once
CASSASWRGVDTGELFF
TGTGCCAGCAGCGCCTCTTGGCGGGGGGTAGACACCGGGGAGCTGTTTTTT
>.|TRBV19|TRBJ2-7|.
CASSIGGGHSYEQYF
TGTGCCAGTAGTATAGGTGGGGGCCACTCCTACGAGCAGTACTTC